This T cell receptor (beta chain) comes out of a study of regulatory T cells in long-lasting Graves disease. Described time point: newly diagnosed GD, antithyroid drugs for less than 3 months. TCR sequences were obtained from RNA taken from PBMCs. EDTA tubes held 7 to 9 milliliters of peripheral blood from each patient. CDR1 and CDR2 from the germline V gene are MNHEY and SVGEGT. The CDR3 runs to 16 residues. V was shortened by 5 bases and J by 4 bases, with 18 bases between the two germline ends. Turning to this clonotype: A much larger clone lies one base from this, so it may be a read error.

The TCR beta library used iRepertoire HTBI primers with Arm-PCR amplification of CDR3. TCRdb ran MiXCR on the multiplex PCR reads and lists one entry per CDR3 protein. The sample includes 400,000 to 500,000 distinct CDR3 sequences, less than 20% of them seen just once. These data were also filed under a second study, of T cells in Graves' hyperthyroidism and ophthalmopathy.

The genes are TRBV6-2 or TRBV6-3 and TRBJ2-1; the D gene is possibly TRBD2 (6 bases). The sequence came from a woman aged 18-29 years with Graves disease. The sequencing here drew on peripheral blood mononuclear cells (PBMCs), taken at new diagnosis, from a patient treated with antithyroid drugs. CDR3 amino acids: CASSEEMAGPYNEQFF. The DNA for the CDR3 is TGTGCCAGCAGTGAAGAGATGGCGGGACCGTACAATGAGCAGTTCTTC.